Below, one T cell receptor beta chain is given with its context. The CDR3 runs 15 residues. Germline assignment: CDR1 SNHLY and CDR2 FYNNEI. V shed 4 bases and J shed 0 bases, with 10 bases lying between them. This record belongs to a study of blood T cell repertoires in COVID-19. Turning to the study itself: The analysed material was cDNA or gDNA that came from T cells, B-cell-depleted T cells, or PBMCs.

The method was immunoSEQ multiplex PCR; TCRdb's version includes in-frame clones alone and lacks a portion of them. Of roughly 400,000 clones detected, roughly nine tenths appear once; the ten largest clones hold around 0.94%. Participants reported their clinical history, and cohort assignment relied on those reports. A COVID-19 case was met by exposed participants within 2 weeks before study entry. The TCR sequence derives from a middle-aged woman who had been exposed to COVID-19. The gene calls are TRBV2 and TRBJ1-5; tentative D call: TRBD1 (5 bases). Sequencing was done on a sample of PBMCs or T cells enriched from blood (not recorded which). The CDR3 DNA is TGTGCCAGCAGTGGGGAAGGACATAGCAATCAGCCCCAGCATTTT. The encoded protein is CASSGEGHSNQPQHF.